These 6 T cell receptor beta chains came from one sample sequenced in a study of cytomegalovirus exposure and HLA in healthy donors. PCR primers comprised 60 Vbeta and 13 Jbeta primers. Data came from immunoSEQ multiplex PCR; TCRdb stores just in-frame clones and leaves some out. The profile covers about 120,000 clones, with around 80% appearing a single time and about 10% taken by the ten largest. Sequences were obtained from PBMCs. These receptor sequences come from a female donor in good health and CMV-seropositive.

V gene TRBV4-1 combines with J gene TRBJ1-1, with D maybe TRBD1 (6 bases). This CDR3 is 18 amino acids long. V was clipped by 3 bases and J by 1 base, with 21 bases between them. From germline, CDR1 is MGHRA and CDR2 YSYEKL. In DNA form, the CDR3 reads TGCGCCAGCAGCCATGACTATCTTTCTACAGGGCGGAACACTGAAGCTTTCTTT. Translation gives CASSHDYLSTGRNTEAFF.

This clone was detected only a few times. This sequence joins TRBV28 and TRBJ2-7; 8 bases fit TRBD1. The length of the CDR3 is 18 residues. Trimming removed 1 base from V and 1 base from J; junction bases left unmatched: 12. The germline V gene has CDR1 MDHEN and CDR2 SYDVKM. In nucleotides, the CDR3 is TGTGCCAGCAGTTTATACCCACAGACAGGGGATGGGTCCTACGAGCAGTACTTC. Its protein is CASSLYPQTGDGSYEQYF. Filled out from reference TRBV28 and TRBJ2-7, the complete variable domain reads DVKVTQSSRYLVKRTGEKVFLECVQDMDHENMFWYRQDPGLGLRLIYFSYDVKMKEKGDIPEGYSVSREKKERFSLILESASTNQTSMYLCASSLYPQTGDGSYEQYFGPGTRLTVT.

The CDR3 sequence is CAWKQSSTEAFF. In nucleotides, the CDR3 is TGTGCCTGGAAACAGAGCAGCACTGAAGCTTTCTTT. The chain joins TRBV30 to TRBJ1-1; D gene unclear. V lost 4 bases, J lost 4 bases, and 10 bases lay in between. There are 12 residues in the CDR3. The V gene's germline CDR1 is GTSNPN and CDR2 SVGIG (reference sequence).

The V call is TRBV9, the J call TRBJ2-2; 7 positions match TRBD2. The J segment lost 4 bases and the V segment lost 2 bases, leaving 5 bases of the junction unmatched. The CDR3 extends over 15 amino acids. The germline gives CDR1 SGDLS, CDR2 YYNGEE. CDR3 sequence: CASSVRTSATGELFF. CDR3 DNA: TGTGCCAGCAGCGTTAGGACTAGTGCCACCGGGGAGCTGTTTTTT.

The CDR3 is CASSYSKSGDTYEQYF. The CDR3 region has the DNA TGTGCCAGCAGTTACTCGAAGTCCGGGGACACCTACGAGCAGTACTTC. This chain joins TRBV6-5 and TRBJ2-7, with a tentative D call TRBD1 (6 bases). CDR1 MNHEY and CDR2 SVGAGI come from the germline V gene. This CDR3 has 16 amino acids. Trimming pared 0 bases from V and 2 bases from J, leaving 14 bases between.

This sequence joins TRBV28 and TRBJ1-2; unclear D gene. The ends were cut back, 0 bases at V and 5 bases at J, with 4 bases in the middle. The CDR3 length is 12 residues. Germline V gives CDR1 MDHEN, CDR2 SYDVKM. The CDR3 loop reads CASSLWQYGYTF. The CDR3 region has the DNA TGTGCCAGCAGTTTATGGCAGTATGGCTACACCTTC.